This entry describes one T cell receptor beta chain. Libraries were prepared by immunoSEQ multiplex PCR; TCRdb keeps only in-frame clonotypes and omits some of them. The sample carries 30,000 to 40,000 clones, roughly 80% recorded once. The data were obtained in a study of blood T cell repertoires in COVID-19. Background on the study: PBMCs, B-cell-depleted T cells, or T cells were the source of the cDNA or gDNA that made up the material.

This CDR3 spans 14 amino acids. CDR1 is SGHRS and CDR2 is YFSETQ in the germline V gene. V shed 4 bases, J shed 4 bases, and the junction held 3 bases outside the gene matches. V gene TRBV5-1 combines with J gene TRBJ2-5; 11 bases are a match to TRBD1. The source is a man aged 50 or older with active COVID-19. Sequencing was carried out using peripheral blood. For the CDR3, the DNA is TGCGCCAGCAGCGTCGGGACAGGGGGAGAGACCCAGTACTTC. Translation: CASSVGTGGETQYF.